Below are 26 T cell receptor beta chains sequenced from a single sample in a study of blood T cell repertoires in COVID-19. Repertoires were generated with immunoSEQ multiplex PCR, while TCRdb's copy carries only in-frame clones and drops some. Of 150,000 to 200,000 clones in the sample, 86% were seen once. The sequencing sample was made of peripheral blood. These receptors all stem from a man between 65 and 85 years old with active or convalescent COVID-19.

The chain employs TRBV6-6 and TRBJ2-7, with 8 positions matching TRBD2. The CDR3 is 13 residues long. Per germline, CDR1 MNHNY and CDR2 SVGAGI (reference sequence). Trimming at V came to 7 bases and at J to 0 bases, leaving 2 bases not matched to a gene. Written as DNA, the CDR3 is TGTGCCAGCACGGGAGGGGGCTCCTACGAGCAGTACTTC. Its protein is CASTGGGSYEQYF.

The genes are TRBV7-9 and TRBJ1-2; 7 nucleotides line up with TRBD1. V trimming: 5 bases; J trimming: 0 bases; junction bases outside the gene matches: 9. The CDR3 runs to 16 residues. CDR1 is SEHNR and CDR2 is FQNEAQ in the germline V gene (reference sequence). The CDR3 nucleotides read TGTGCCAGCAGCCACCGGGACAGACCTTCTAACTATGGCTACACCTTC. Its protein is CASSHRDRPSNYGYTF.

The rearrangement uses TRBV12-3 or TRBV12-4 and TRBJ1-5; D gene uncertain. The CDR3 has 13 residues. The V and J ends lost 1 base and 6 bases respectively, with 7 bases between them. Here the CDR3 DNA reads TGTGCCAGCAGTTTAGGGGCGGGTCAGCCCCAGCATTTT. The encoded protein is CASSLGAGQPQHF.

The chain is built from TRBV5-1 and TRBJ2-5; TRBD1 is a possible D gene (5 bases). Trimming pared 4 bases from V and 1 base from J, leaving 8 bases between. This CDR3 has 13 amino acids. Per the germline V gene, CDR1 is SGHRS and CDR2 is YFSETQ. For the CDR3, the DNA is TGCGCCAGCAGCACGACAGTCCAAGAGACCCAGTACTTC. Protein sequence: CASSTTVQETQYF.

The rearrangement uses TRBV11-2 and TRBJ2-1; no clear D gene. Germline lookup yields CDR1 SGHAT and CDR2 FQNNGV. Trimming stripped 4 bases from V and 9 bases from J, with 16 bases between. The CDR3 covers 14 residues. The CDR3 loop is CASSSPSPVIEQFF. For the CDR3, the DNA is TGTGCCAGCAGCTCCCCCTCCCCGGTAATTGAGCAGTTCTTC.

The rearrangement links TRBV5-1 to TRBJ1-1, with 8 bases identical to TRBD1. The CDR3 sequence is 13 residues long. Per the germline V gene, CDR1 is SGHRS and CDR2 is YFSETQ. The V and J ends lost 0 bases and 7 bases, in that order; junction bases with no gene match: 2. CDR3 loop: CASSLGGQVEAFF. The CDR3 nucleotides read TGCGCCAGCAGCTTGGGGGGACAGGTTGAAGCTTTCTTT. Variable domain in full (rest from reference TRBV5-1 and TRBJ1-1): KAGVTQTPRYLIKTRGQQVTLSCSPISGHRSVSWYQQTPGQGLQFLFEYFSETQRNKGNFPGRFSGRQFSNSRSEMNVSTLELGDSALYLCASSLGGQVEAFFGQGTRLTVV.

This clone was counted once. This chain links TRBV28 with TRBJ1-1; a weak D match, TRBD1 (5 bases). Germline V gene data show CDR1 as MDHEN and CDR2 as SYDVKM. This CDR3 has 12 residues. V was pared by 7 bases and J by 11 bases, with 17 bases between. As DNA, the CDR3 is TGTGCCAGCACCACACGGGGGACTCGGGCTTTCTTT. Translated, it gives CASTTRGTRAFF.

The rearrangement uses TRBV9 and TRBJ1-3, with unresolved D. V lost 4 bases to trimming and J lost 2 bases, with 7 bases between them. This CDR3 spans 13 amino acids. CDR1 is SGDLS, CDR2 YYNGEE, per germline. CDR3 nucleotide sequence: TGTGCCAGCAGCTCTTCCCCTGGAAACACCATATATTTT. This translates into CASSSSPGNTIYF.

The V gene is TRBV19, the J gene TRBJ1-1; 8 bases are shared with TRBD1. The CDR3 length is 13 residues. The germline V gene has CDR1 LNHDA and CDR2 SQIVND (reference sequence). V lost 7 bases, J lost 10 bases, and 11 bases stayed unmatched. In nucleotides, the CDR3 is TGTGCCAGTACCCCTGGACAGGGACTGGCAGCTTTCTTT. Encoded protein: CASTPGQGLAAFF.

This chain uses TRBV27 with TRBJ1-1, with D possibly TRBD1 on 5 matching bases. The V end lost 11 bases, the J end lost 4 bases, and 14 bases lay between the germline ends. This CDR3 is 12 amino acids long. The V gene's germline CDR1 is MNHEY and CDR2 SMNVEV (reference sequence). CDR3 nucleotide sequence: TGTGCCGGTTCACAGGAAATCACTGAAGCTTTCTTT. Translating gives CAGSQEITEAFF.

The V gene is TRBV7-8, the J gene TRBJ1-1; 7 bases match TRBD1. V was clipped by 6 bases and J by 2 bases; unmatched bases: 6. The germline V gene has CDR1 SGHVS and CDR2 FQNEAQ. This CDR3 has 14 residues. The CDR3 DNA reads TGTGCCAGCAGGAGGGACAGACCTAACACTGAAGCTTTCTTT. This sequence encodes CASRRDRPNTEAFF.

The chain uses TRBV18 and TRBJ1-1; 9 bases are a match to TRBD1. The CDR3 is 14 residues long. Trimming at V came to 3 bases and at J to 5 bases, leaving 4 bases not matched to a gene. Germline V gene lookup returns CDR1 KGHSH and CDR2 LQKENI. The CDR3 DNA reads TGTGCCAGCTCACCCGGGACAGGGATAACTGAAGCTTTCTTT. It yields the protein CASSPGTGITEAFF.

The DNA for the CDR3 is TGCAGTGCCGACAGGAACACTGAAGCTTTCTTT. Translating it yields CSADRNTEAFF. This rearrangement joins TRBV20-1 to TRBJ1-1; D is possibly TRBD1 (5 bases). The V end was cut by 6 bases, the J end by 1 base, with 6 bases between. CDR1 and CDR2 (germline): DFQATT, SNEGSKA (reference sequence). CDR3 length equals 11 residues.

This clone was detected only once. CDR3 nucleotides: TGTGCCACCAGCAGGGGGGGGACCGGGACAAGTGAAAAACTGTTTTTT. Protein product: CATSRGGTGTSEKLFF. This sequence joins TRBV15 and TRBJ1-4, with D possibly TRBD1 on 6 matching bases. Germline CDR1 and CDR2: LNHNV and YYDKDF (reference sequence). Deletions cut 3 bases from V and 7 bases from J, with 18 bases between. CDR3 length: 16 amino acids.

This chain uses TRBV29-1 with TRBJ2-3, with a possible D match to TRBD2 (7 bases). Trimming took off 3 bases at V and 0 bases at J, with 16 bases between the two ends. The germline gives CDR1 SQVTM, CDR2 ANQGSEA. The CDR3 spans 16 residues. CDR3 sequence: CSVEGASGFSTDTQYF. Written as DNA, the CDR3 is TGCAGCGTTGAGGGGGCTAGCGGATTTAGCACAGATACGCAGTATTTT.

This rearrangement joins TRBV5-1 to TRBJ2-2; 7 bases align to TRBD1. The CDR3 totals 15 residues. Germline V gives CDR1 SGHRS, CDR2 YFSETQ. The ends lost 4 bases at V and 7 bases at J; junction bases unmatched: 10. CDR3 loop: CASSARQGGVGELFF. CDR3 coding DNA: TGCGCCAGCAGCGCAAGACAGGGCGGTGTCGGGGAGCTGTTTTTT.

V and J are TRBV5-1 and TRBJ1-6, with D possibly being TRBD1 (6 bases). This CDR3 is 13 amino acids long. Per germline, CDR1 SGHRS and CDR2 YFSETQ. V was pared by 4 bases and J by 9 bases, with 11 bases between. The CDR3 protein is CASSSGGGSPLHF. In DNA form, the CDR3 reads TGCGCCAGCAGCAGCGGGGGCGGTTCACCCCTCCACTTT.

This sequence joins TRBV10-2 and TRBJ1-1, with D tentatively TRBD1 (6 bases). Trimming took 5 bases from V and 6 from J, leaving 13 bases between them. CDR1 and CDR2 from the germline V gene are WSHSY and SAAADI. The CDR3 totals 13 residues. Written as DNA, the CDR3 is TGCGCCAGCAGTAGGGGGTCGGGCGCTGAAGCTTTCTTT. Amino acid sequence: CASSRGSGAEAFF.

The gene calls are TRBV19 and TRBJ1-5; no reliable D call. The CDR3 extends over 15 amino acids. V dropped 1 base and J dropped 2 bases, with 9 bases sitting between them. Germline values: CDR1 LNHDA, CDR2 SQIVND (reference sequence). This chain's CDR3 is CASSIAPGRNQPQHF. CDR3 DNA: TGTGCCAGTAGTATAGCACCTGGGCGCAATCAGCCCCAGCATTTT.

This clone appeared a few times. This chain connects TRBV6-4 to TRBJ1-6, with D possibly being TRBD1 (6 bases). The V end lost 3 bases, the J end lost 9 bases, and 12 bases lay between the germline ends. The CDR3 covers 14 residues. Germline V gene data show CDR1 as MRHNA and CDR2 as SNTAGT. The CDR3 bases are TGTGCCAGCAGTGAACGGGACAATCGTTCACCCCTCCACTTT. Protein: CASSERDNRSPLHF.

The V and J genes are TRBV4-3 and TRBJ1-4, with 7 positions matching TRBD1. The CDR3 is 16 amino acids. CDR1 is LGHNA and CDR2 is YSLEER in the germline V gene. V shed 0 bases, J shed 4 bases, and the junction held 5 bases outside the gene matches. CDR3 in DNA: TGCGCCAGCAGCCAAGATGGGACAGCTTTTAATGAAAAACTGTTTTTT. It is translated as CASSQDGTAFNEKLFF.

V gene TRBV5-1 combines with J gene TRBJ1-6; 12 nucleotides line up with TRBD1. Trimming removed 3 bases from V and 10 bases from J; junction bases left unmatched: 11. Germline V CDR1 and CDR2: SGHRS, YFSETQ. CDR3 size: 17 residues. CDR3 nucleotides: TGCGCCAGCAGCTGGGGGACAGGGGGCGCGGAGTCGTCACCCCTCCACTTT. Protein: CASSWGTGGAESSPLHF.

The rearrangement links TRBV7-9 to TRBJ2-1; D is unclear. Trimming removed 5 bases from V and 6 bases from J, with 14 bases in between. Germline lookup yields CDR1 SEHNR and CDR2 FQNEAQ (reference sequence). This CDR3 contains 14 residues. The CDR3 reads CASSVGSAFNEQFF. CDR3 nucleotide sequence: TGTGCCAGCAGCGTCGGGTCGGCGTTCAATGAGCAGTTCTTC. The variable domain in full, completed from reference TRBV7-9 and TRBJ2-1, reads DTGVSQNPRHKITKRGQNVTFRCDPISEHNRLYWYRQTLGQGPEFLTYFQNEAQLEKSRLLSDRFSAERPKGSFSTLEIQRTEQGDSAMYLCASSVGSAFNEQFFGPGTRLTVL.

This chain uses TRBV28 with TRBJ1-2; D is possibly TRBD1 (6 bases). Germline CDR1 is MDHEN and CDR2 is SYDVKM. Trimming stripped 7 bases from V and 12 bases from J, with 15 bases between. The CDR3 is 11 residues long. CDR3 DNA sequence: TGTGCCAGCACCAAGGGACATCTAGACACCTTC. This translates into CASTKGHLDTF.

The gene calls are TRBV29-1 and TRBJ2-5; weak D call: TRBD1 (6 bases). Germline-derived CDR1 and CDR2 are SQVTM and ANQGSEA. The CDR3 is made up of 12 amino acids. V lost 6 bases, J lost 5 bases, and 13 bases lay in between. The CDR3 nucleotides are TGCAGCGTCACGACAGGTGGGGAGACCCAGTACTTC. Its translation is CSVTTGGETQYF.

The chain carries TRBV7-9 and TRBJ2-3; TRBD2 matches at 9 bases. Trimming at V came to 0 bases and at J to 2 bases, leaving 6 bases not matched to a gene. Germline lookup yields CDR1 SEHNR and CDR2 FQNEAQ (reference sequence). The CDR3 runs to 17 residues. The CDR3 DNA sequence: TGTGCCAGCAGCTTAGCGGGACTAGCAATTGCCACAGATACGCAGTATTTT. It encodes CASSLAGLAIATDTQYF.